The 10 T cell receptor beta chains below all came from one sample that was sequenced in a study of cytomegalovirus exposure and HLA in healthy donors. Primers: 60 Vbeta forward and 13 Jbeta reverse. TCRdb's copy holds only in-frame clones and misses some; the assay was immunoSEQ multiplex PCR. There are about 72,000 clones in the sample; approximately 82% occur only once, and 1.9% lies in the top ten. Sequencing was performed on PBMCs. These receptors all come from a man aged 18 to 35 in good health and CMV-seronegative.

This chain uses TRBV5-1 with TRBJ1-5; a possible D gene is TRBD1 (5 bases). The CDR3 contains 15 residues. The germline V gene has CDR1 SGHRS and CDR2 YFSETQ. Trimming shortened V by 1 base and J by 3 bases, and 11 bases separated the two germline ends. CDR3 amino acids: CASSLSGAFNQPQHF. The CDR3 nucleotides read TGCGCCAGCAGCTTGAGCGGGGCCTTCAATCAGCCCCAGCATTTT.

This rearrangement joins TRBV7-8 to TRBJ1-2, with D perhaps TRBD1 (6 bases). This CDR3 region has 13 residues. Looked up from germline, CDR1 is SGHVS and CDR2 is FQNEAQ. V lost 3 bases and J 4 bases, leaving 9 bases between the germline ends. CDR3 sequence: CASSFGRGYGYTF. DNA of the CDR3: TGTGCCAGCAGCTTTGGCAGGGGCTATGGCTACACCTTC.

This clone was seen a single time. This chain links TRBV28 with TRBJ2-5; TRBD1 agrees at 10 bases. Germline V gives CDR1 MDHEN, CDR2 SYDVKM. With V trimmed by 3 bases and J by 4 bases, 5 bases remained unmatched. The CDR3 loop spans 15 amino acids. CDR3 residues: CASSFQGQGSETQYF. The DNA of the CDR3 is TGTGCCAGCAGTTTCCAGGGACAGGGGTCAGAGACCCAGTACTTC. The whole variable domain, filled in from reference TRBV28 and TRBJ2-5, reads DVKVTQSSRYLVKRTGEKVFLECVQDMDHENMFWYRQDPGLGLRLIYFSYDVKMKEKGDIPEGYSVSREKKERFSLILESASTNQTSMYLCASSFQGQGSETQYFGPGTRLLVL.

The gene calls are TRBV7-2 and TRBJ2-5; 9 bases line up with TRBD2. The CDR3 is 15 amino acids. V was pared by 4 bases and J by 2 bases, with 5 bases of the junction left unmatched. Germline V lookup: CDR1 SGHTA, CDR2 FQGNSA. The CDR3 region is CASSSVSGGQETQYF. The CDR3 coding sequence is TGTGCCAGCAGCTCAGTTAGCGGGGGTCAAGAGACCCAGTACTTC.

This chain links TRBV28 with TRBJ2-2; 9 bases align to TRBD1. The germline gives CDR1 MDHEN, CDR2 SYDVKM. V was clipped by 4 bases and J by 6 bases; unmatched bases: 6. CDR3 length: 15 amino acids. The CDR3 bases are TGTGCCAGCAGTTCCTGGACAGGGGCGTCCGGGGAGCTGTTTTTT. This translates into CASSSWTGASGELFF. The full variable domain, its missing parts supplied by reference TRBV28 and TRBJ2-2, is DVKVTQSSRYLVKRTGEKVFLECVQDMDHENMFWYRQDPGLGLRLIYFSYDVKMKEKGDIPEGYSVSREKKERFSLILESASTNQTSMYLCASSSWTGASGELFFGEGSRLTVL.

The rearrangement joins TRBV5-4 to TRBJ1-2; no firm D call. CDR1 SGHNT and CDR2 YYREEE come from the germline V gene (reference sequence). V was shortened by 3 bases and J by 4 bases, with 13 bases between the two germline ends. The CDR3 is 14 amino acids. DNA of the CDR3: TGTGCCAGCAGCTCGGGGAAGGAGGTCTATGGCTACACCTTC. Amino acids: CASSSGKEVYGYTF.

This clone was counted a single time. The chain combines TRBV4-3 with TRBJ1-3; 7 bases fit TRBD1. CDR1 LGHNA and CDR2 YSLEER come from the germline V gene. V shed 4 bases, J shed 0 bases, and the junction held 12 bases outside the gene matches. The CDR3 is made up of 18 amino acids. The CDR3 loop reads CASSRSLTGISSGNTIYF. The DNA for the CDR3 is TGCGCCAGCAGCCGGAGCTTGACAGGGATTAGCTCTGGAAACACCATATATTTT.

This clone has just a few counts. The chain is built from TRBV7-6 and TRBJ2-7; 7 bases are a match to TRBD1. V gave up 5 bases and J gave up 2 bases; unmatched junction bases: 12. The CDR3 runs 16 residues. The V gene's germline CDR1 is SGHVS and CDR2 FNYEAQ. CDR3 sequence (DNA): TGTGCCAGCAGCCCTCAACAGGGGTTTAGTACCTACGAGCAGTACTTC. This sequence encodes CASSPQQGFSTYEQYF.

The chain uses TRBV6-1 and TRBJ1-5; possible D gene TRBD1, 5 bases. Germline V lookup: CDR1 MNHNS, CDR2 SASEGT. This CDR3 comprises 13 residues. Trimming took 6 bases from V and 7 from J, leaving 13 bases between them. The CDR3 DNA sequence: TGTGCCAGCAGAGCGCAGGGTGGGCAGCCCCAGCATTTT. Translating gives CASRAQGGQPQHF.

The V and J genes are TRBV10-3 and TRBJ2-7, with a weak D call TRBD2 (5 bases). The CDR3 runs to 12 residues. V shed 10 bases and J shed 1 base, with 11 bases lying between them. Germline loops: CDR1 ENHRY, CDR2 SYGVKD. The CDR3 DNA is TGTGCCACCCTGGGAGAATCCTACGAGCAGTACTTC. This sequence encodes CATLGESYEQYF.